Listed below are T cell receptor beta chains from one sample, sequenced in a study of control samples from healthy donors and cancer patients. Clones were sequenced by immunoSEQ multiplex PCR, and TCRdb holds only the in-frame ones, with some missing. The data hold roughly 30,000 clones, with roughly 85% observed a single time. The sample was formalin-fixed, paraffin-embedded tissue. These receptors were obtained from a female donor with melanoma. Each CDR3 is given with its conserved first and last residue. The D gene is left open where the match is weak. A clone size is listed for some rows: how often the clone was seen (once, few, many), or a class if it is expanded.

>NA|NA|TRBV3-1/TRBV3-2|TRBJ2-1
CASSQRSTLFF
TGTGCCAGCAGCCAAAGATCTACATTGTTCTTC
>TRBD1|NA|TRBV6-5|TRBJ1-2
CAGQKGASGYTF
TGTGCCGGCCAAAAGGGGGCAAGCGGCTACACCTTC
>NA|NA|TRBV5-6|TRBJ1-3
CASSSIQSSGNTIYF
TGTGCCAGCAGCTCGATACAAAGCTCTGGAAACACCATATATTTT
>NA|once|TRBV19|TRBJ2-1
CASSIDHSDNNEQFF
TGTGCCAGTAGTATAGACCACTCGGACAACAATGAGCAGTTCTTC
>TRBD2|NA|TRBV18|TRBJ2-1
CASLPTSITYNEQFF
TGTGCCAGCTTACCGACTAGCATAACCTACAATGAGCAGTTCTTC
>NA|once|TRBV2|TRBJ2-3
CASSLRQGWIGARGTDTQYF
TGTGCCAGCAGTTTGCGCCAGGGGTGGATAGGAGCACGAGGAACAGATACGCAGTATTTT
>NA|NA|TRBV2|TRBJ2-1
CASGVYRANNEQFF
TGTGCCAGCGGGGTTTACAGGGCCAACAATGAGCAGTTCTTC
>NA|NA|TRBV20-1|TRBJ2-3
CSASALAPADTQYF
TGCAGTGCTAGTGCGTTAGCCCCGGCAGATACGCAGTATTTT
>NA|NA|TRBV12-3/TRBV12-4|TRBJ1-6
CASAPDGRTPLHF
TGTGCCAGCGCACCCGACGGGAGAACACCCCTCCACTTT
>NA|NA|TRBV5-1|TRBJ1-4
CASSPSLTVPNEKLFF
TGCGCCAGCAGTCCCTCCCTGACAGTACCTAATGAAAAACTGTTTTTT
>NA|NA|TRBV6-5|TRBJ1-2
CASRTGGNYGYTF
TGTGCCAGCAGAACCGGGGGGAACTATGGCTACACCTTC
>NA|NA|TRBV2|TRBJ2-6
CASSSVLGAGANVLTF
TGTGCCAGCAGTTCTGTCTTGGGCGCTGGGGCCAACGTCCTGACTTTC
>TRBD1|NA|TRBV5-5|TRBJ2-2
CASSAYRGTGELFF
TGTGCCAGCAGCGCCTACAGGGGGACCGGGGAGCTGTTTTTT
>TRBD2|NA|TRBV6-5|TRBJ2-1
CASRGSAGGYNEQFF
TGTGCCAGCCGCGGTTCGGCGGGGGGCTACAATGAGCAGTTCTTC
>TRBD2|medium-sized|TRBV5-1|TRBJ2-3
CASSLERGTDTQYF
TGCGCCAGCAGCTTGGAGCGGGGAACAGATACGCAGTATTTT
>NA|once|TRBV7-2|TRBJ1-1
CASSSFGEGEAFF
TGTGCCAGCAGCTCCTTTGGGGAGGGTGAAGCTTTCTTT
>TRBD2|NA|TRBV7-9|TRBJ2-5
CASSLGLAAQETQYF
TGTGCCAGCAGCTTAGGACTAGCGGCCCAAGAGACCCAGTACTTC
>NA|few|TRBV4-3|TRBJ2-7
CASSVGGQQSYEQYF
TGCGCCAGCAGCGTCGGGGGACAGCAGTCCTACGAGCAGTACTTC
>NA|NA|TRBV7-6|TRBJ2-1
CASSSAGDEQFF
TGTGCCAGCAGCTCAGCAGGCGATGAGCAGTTCTTC
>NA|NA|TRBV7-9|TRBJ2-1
CASSSGPSSYNEQFF
TGTGCCAGCAGCTCAGGTCCTAGCTCCTACAATGAGCAGTTCTTC
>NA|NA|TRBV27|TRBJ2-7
CASSLRERYEQYF
TGTGCCAGCAGTTTAAGGGAAAGATACGAGCAGTACTTC
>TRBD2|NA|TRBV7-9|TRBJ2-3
CASSYSTSGKVSSTDTQYF
TGTGCCAGCAGCTACTCGACTAGCGGGAAGGTGTCGAGCACAGATACGCAGTATTTT
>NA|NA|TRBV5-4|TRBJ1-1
CASSLVPGTDTEAFF
TGTGCCAGCAGCTTGGTACCAGGGACGGACACTGAAGCTTTCTTT
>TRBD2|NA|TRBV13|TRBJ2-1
CASSWRNGLGLADFSYNEQFF
TGTGCCAGCAGCTGGAGGAACGGCCTTGGACTAGCGGATTTTTCCTACAATGAGCAGTTCTTC
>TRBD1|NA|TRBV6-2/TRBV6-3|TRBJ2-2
CASSYRGRATGELFF
TGTGCCAGCAGTTATAGGGGGCGCGCCACCGGGGAGCTGTTTTTT
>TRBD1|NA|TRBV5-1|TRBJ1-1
CASSFGTVNTEAFF
TGCGCCAGCAGCTTTGGGACAGTCAACACTGAAGCTTTCTTT
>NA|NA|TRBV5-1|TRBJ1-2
CASNQQGFDYGYTF
TGCGCCAGCAACCAACAGGGTTTCGACTATGGCTACACCTTC
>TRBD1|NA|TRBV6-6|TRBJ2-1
CASSLRTGYNEQFF
TGTGCCAGCAGTCTCCGGACAGGTTACAATGAGCAGTTCTTC
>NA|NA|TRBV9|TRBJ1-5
CASSVDVASNQPQHF
TGTGCCAGCAGCGTAGATGTGGCTAGCAATCAGCCCCAGCATTTT
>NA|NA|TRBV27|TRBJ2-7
CASSWGNMYEQYF
TGTGCCAGCAGTTGGGGGAACATGTACGAGCAGTACTTC
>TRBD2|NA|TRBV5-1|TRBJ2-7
CASSLRTSDQLRSYEQYF
TGCGCCAGCAGCTTACGGACTAGCGACCAACTACGCTCCTACGAGCAGTACTTC
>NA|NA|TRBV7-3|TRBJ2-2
CASSLFGGTNTGELFF
TGTGCCAGCAGCTTATTTGGCGGGACCAACACCGGGGAGCTGTTTTTT
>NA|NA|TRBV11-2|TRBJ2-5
CASSWTISKETQYF
TGTGCCAGCAGCTGGACAATATCCAAAGAGACCCAGTACTTC
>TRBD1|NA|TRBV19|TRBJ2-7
CASSRPTGTGLNEQYF
TGTGCCAGTAGTAGACCGACCGGGACAGGGCTCAACGAGCAGTACTTC
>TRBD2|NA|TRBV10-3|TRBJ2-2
CASRRGVGAGELFF
TGTGCCAGCAGACGGGGGGTCGGCGCCGGGGAGCTGTTTTTT
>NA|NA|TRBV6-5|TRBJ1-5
CASTGGGAAVQPQHF
TGTGCCAGCACCGGTGGGGGGGCAGCGGTTCAGCCCCAGCATTTT
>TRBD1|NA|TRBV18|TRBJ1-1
CASSLGQGPEAFF
TGTGCCAGCTCACTGGGACAGGGCCCTGAAGCTTTCTTT
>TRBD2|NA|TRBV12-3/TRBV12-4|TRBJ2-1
CASSRGVSQFF
TGTGCCAGCAGTCGGGGGGTCAGCCAGTTCTTC
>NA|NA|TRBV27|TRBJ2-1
CASRRVANNEQFF
TGTGCCAGCAGGCGGGTAGCCAACAATGAGCAGTTCTTC
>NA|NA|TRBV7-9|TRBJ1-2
CASSSLSGYGYTF
TGTGCCAGCAGCTCCCTATCGGGCTATGGCTACACCTTC
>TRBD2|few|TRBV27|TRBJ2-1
CASSLYVAGDTPYNEQFF
TGTGCCAGCAGTTTGTATGTCGCGGGAGACACTCCCTACAATGAGCAGTTCTTC
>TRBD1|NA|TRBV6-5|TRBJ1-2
CASRAGGAYGYTF
TGTGCCAGCAGGGCAGGGGGCGCCTATGGCTACACCTTC
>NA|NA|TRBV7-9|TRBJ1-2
CASSLGPGAGYGYTF
TGTGCCAGCAGCTTAGGCCCGGGGGCAGGTTATGGCTACACCTTC
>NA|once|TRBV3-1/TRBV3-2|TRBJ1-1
CASSPRTAGAKDTEAFF
TGTGCCAGCAGCCCTAGGACAGCGGGGGCCAAGGACACTGAAGCTTTCTTT
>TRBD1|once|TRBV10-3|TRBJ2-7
CAISRGTGRSYEQYF
TGTGCCATCAGTAGAGGGACAGGCAGATCCTACGAGCAGTACTTC